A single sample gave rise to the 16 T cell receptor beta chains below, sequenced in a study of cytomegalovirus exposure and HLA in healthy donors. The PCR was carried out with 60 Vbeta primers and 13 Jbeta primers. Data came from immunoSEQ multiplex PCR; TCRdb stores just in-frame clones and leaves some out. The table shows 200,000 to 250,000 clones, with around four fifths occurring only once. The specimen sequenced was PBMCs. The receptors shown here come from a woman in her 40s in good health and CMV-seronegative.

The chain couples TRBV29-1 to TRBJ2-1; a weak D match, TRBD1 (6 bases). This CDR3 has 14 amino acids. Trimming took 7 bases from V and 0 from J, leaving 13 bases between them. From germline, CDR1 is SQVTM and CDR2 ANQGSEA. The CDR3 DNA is TGCAGCGGCCAAACAGGGAACTCCTACAATGAGCAGTTCTTC. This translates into CSGQTGNSYNEQFF.

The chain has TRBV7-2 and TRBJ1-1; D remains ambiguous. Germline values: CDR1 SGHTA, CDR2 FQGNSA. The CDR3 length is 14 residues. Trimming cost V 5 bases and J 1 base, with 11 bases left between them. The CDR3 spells CASSLWTTNTEAFF. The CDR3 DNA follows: TGTGCCAGCAGCCTCTGGACTACGAACACTGAAGCTTTCTTT.

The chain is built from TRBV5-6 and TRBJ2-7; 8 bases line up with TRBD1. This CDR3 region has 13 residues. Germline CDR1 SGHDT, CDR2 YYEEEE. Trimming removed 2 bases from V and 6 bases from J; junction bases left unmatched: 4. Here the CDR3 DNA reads TGTGCCAGCAGCTTCGGACAGGGTGGCGAGCAGTACTTC. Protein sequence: CASSFGQGGEQYF.

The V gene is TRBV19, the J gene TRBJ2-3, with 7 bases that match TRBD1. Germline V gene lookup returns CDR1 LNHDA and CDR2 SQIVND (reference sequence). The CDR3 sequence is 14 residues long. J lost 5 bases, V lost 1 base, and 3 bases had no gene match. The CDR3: CASSIGSGGDTQYF. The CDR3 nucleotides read TGTGCCAGTAGTATAGGGTCAGGGGGAGATACGCAGTATTTT.

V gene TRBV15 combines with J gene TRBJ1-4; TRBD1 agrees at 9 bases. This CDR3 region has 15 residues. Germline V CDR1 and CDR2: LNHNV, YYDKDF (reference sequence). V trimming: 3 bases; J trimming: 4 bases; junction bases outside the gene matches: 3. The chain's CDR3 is CATSRTGGNNEKLFF. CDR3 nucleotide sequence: TGTGCCACCAGCAGGACAGGGGGAAATAATGAAAAACTGTTTTTT.

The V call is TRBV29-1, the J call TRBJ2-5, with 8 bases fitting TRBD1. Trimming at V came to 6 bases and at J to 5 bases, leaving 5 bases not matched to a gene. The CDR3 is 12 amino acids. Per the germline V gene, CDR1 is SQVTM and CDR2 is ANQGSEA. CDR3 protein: CSVGTGEETQYF. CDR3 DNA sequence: TGCAGCGTGGGGACAGGAGAGGAGACCCAGTACTTC.

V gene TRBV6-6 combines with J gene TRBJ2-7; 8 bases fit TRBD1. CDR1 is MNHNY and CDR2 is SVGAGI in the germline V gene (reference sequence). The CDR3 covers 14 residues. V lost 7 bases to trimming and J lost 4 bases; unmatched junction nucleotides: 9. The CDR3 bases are TGTGCCAGCAAGCATGGACAGGGATTATACGAGCAGTACTTC. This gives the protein CASKHGQGLYEQYF.

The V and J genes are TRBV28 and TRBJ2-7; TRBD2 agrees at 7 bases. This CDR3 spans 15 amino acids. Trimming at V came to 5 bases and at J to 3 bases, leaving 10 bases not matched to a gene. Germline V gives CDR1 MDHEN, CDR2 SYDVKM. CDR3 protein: CASSTGIAGFYEQYF. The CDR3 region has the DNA TGTGCCAGCAGTACCGGGATAGCGGGTTTCTACGAGCAGTACTTC.

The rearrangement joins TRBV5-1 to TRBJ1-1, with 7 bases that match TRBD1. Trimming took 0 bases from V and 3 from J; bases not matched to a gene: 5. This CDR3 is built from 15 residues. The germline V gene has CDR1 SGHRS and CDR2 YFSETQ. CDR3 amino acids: CASSLGGRGDTEAFF. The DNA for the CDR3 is TGCGCCAGCAGCTTGGGTGGCAGGGGGGACACTGAAGCTTTCTTT.

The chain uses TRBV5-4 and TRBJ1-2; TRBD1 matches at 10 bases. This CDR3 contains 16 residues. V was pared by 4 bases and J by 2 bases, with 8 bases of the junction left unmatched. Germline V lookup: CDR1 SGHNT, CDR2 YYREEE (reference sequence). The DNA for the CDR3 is TGTGCCAGCAGCATAGGGGACAGGGGCCCGAACTATGGCTACACCTTC. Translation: CASSIGDRGPNYGYTF. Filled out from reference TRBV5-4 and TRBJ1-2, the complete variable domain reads ETGVTQSPTHLIKTRGQQVTLRCSSQSGHNTVSWYQQALGQGPQFIFQYYREEENGRGNFPPRFSGLQFPNYSSELNVNALELDDSALYLCASSIGDRGPNYGYTFGSGTRLTVV.

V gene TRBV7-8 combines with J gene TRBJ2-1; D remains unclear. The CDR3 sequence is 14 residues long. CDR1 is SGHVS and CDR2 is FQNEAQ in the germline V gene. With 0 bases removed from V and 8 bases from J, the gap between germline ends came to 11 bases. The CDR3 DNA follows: TGTGCCAGCAGCTTAGCGAGAGCCGCGGATGAGCAGTTCTTC. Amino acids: CASSLARAADEQFF.

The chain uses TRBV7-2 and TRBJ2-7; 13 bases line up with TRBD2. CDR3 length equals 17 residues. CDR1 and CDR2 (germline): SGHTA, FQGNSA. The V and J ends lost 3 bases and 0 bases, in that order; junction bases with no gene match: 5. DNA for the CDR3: TGTGCCAGCAGCTTCGGGACTAGCGGGGCCGCCTCCTACGAGCAGTACTTC. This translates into CASSFGTSGAASYEQYF.

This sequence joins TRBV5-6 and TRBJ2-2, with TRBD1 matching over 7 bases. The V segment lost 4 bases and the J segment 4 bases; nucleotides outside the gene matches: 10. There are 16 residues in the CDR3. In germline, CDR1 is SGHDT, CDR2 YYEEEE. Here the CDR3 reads CASSNTRQGPTGELFF. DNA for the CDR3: TGTGCCAGCAGCAATACCCGACAGGGACCCACCGGGGAGCTGTTTTTT.

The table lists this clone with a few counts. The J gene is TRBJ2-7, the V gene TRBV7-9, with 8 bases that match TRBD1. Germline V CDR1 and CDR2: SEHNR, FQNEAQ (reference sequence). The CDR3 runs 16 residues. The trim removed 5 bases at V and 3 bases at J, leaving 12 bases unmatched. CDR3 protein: CASSTPGQGKDYEQYF. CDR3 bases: TGTGCCAGCAGCACACCCGGACAGGGAAAGGACTACGAGCAGTACTTC.

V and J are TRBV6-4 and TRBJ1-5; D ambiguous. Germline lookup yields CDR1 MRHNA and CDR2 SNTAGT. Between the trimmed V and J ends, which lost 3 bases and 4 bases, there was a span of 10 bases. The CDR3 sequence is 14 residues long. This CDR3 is CASSEVGGNQPQHF. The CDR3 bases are TGTGCCAGCAGTGAGGTAGGAGGGAATCAGCCCCAGCATTTT.

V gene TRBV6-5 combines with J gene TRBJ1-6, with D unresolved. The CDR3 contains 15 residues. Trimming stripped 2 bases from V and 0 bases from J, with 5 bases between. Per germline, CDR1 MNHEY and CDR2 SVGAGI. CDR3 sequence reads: CASSYADSYNSPLHF. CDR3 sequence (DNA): TGTGCCAGCAGTTACGCGGACTCCTATAATTCACCCCTCCACTTT.